This T cell receptor (beta chain) was sequenced during a study of blood T cell repertoires in COVID-19. Repertoires were generated with immunoSEQ multiplex PCR, while TCRdb's copy carries only in-frame clones and drops some. The sample carries 75,000 to 100,000 clones, approximately 86% recorded once. Looked up from germline, CDR1 is SEHNR and CDR2 is FQNEAQ (reference sequence). This CDR3 comprises 17 residues. The V gene lost 4 bases and the J gene lost 0 bases, with 16 bases spanning the gap. The clonotype originates from a man older than 75 with acute or convalescent COVID-19. Sequencing was performed on peripheral blood. The gene calls are TRBV7-9 and TRBJ2-1; D is perhaps TRBD2 (5 bases). CDR3 nucleotides: TGTGCCAGCAGCTCAGAGGTCGGACTGGGCTCCTACAATGAGCAGTTCTTC. Residues: CASSSEVGLGSYNEQFF.